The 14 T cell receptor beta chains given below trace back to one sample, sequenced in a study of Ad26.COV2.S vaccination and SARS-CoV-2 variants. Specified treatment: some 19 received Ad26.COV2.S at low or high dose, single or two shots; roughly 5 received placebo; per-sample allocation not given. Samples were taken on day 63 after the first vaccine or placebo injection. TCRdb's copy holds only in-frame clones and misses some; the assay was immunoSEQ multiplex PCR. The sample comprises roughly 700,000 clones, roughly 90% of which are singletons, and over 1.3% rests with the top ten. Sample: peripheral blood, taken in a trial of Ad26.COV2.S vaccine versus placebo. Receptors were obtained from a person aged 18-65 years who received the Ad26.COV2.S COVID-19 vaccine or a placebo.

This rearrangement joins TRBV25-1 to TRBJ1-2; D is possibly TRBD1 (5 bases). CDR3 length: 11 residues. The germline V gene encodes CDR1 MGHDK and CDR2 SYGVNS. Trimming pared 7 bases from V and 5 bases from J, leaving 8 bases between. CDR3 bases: TGTGCCAGCACCGGACAATATGGCTACACCTTC. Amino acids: CASTGQYGYTF.

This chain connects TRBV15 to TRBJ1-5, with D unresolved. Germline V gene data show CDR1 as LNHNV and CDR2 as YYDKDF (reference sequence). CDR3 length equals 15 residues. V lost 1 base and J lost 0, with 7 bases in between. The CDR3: CATSRGRDSNQPQHF. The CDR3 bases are TGTGCCACCAGCAGAGGACGGGATAGCAATCAGCCCCAGCATTTT.

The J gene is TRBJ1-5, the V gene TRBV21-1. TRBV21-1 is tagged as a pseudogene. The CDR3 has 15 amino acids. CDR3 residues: CASSKERDRRQPQHF. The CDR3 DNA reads TGTGCCAGCAGCAAAGAAAGGGACCGGCGCCAGCCCCAGCATTTT.

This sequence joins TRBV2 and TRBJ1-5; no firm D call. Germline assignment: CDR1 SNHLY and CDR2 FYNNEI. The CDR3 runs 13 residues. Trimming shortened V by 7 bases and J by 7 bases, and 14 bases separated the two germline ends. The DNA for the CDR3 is TGTGCCAGCAAGGTTGAGGGTATACAGCCCCAGCATTTT. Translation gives CASKVEGIQPQHF.

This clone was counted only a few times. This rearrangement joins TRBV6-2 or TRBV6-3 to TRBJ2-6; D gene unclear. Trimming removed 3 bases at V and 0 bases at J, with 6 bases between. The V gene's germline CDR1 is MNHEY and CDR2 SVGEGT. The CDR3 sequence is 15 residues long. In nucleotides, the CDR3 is TGTGCCAGCAGTTATTCGCCCTCTGGGGCCAACGTCCTGACTTTC. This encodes CASSYSPSGANVLTF.

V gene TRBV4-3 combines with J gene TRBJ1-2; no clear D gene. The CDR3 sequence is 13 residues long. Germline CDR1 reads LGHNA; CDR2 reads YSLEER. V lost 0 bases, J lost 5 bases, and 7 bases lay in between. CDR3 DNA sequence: TGCGCCAGCAGCCAAGATCAGGAGTATGGCTACACCTTC. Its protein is CASSQDQEYGYTF.

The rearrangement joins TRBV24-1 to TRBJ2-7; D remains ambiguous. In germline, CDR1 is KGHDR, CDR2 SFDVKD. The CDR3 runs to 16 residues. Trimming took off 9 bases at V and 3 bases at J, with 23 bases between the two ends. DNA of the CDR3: TGTGCCACCGGAAGGATCAGGCACACTCAGGTCTACGAGCAGTACTTC. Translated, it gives CATGRIRHTQVYEQYF.

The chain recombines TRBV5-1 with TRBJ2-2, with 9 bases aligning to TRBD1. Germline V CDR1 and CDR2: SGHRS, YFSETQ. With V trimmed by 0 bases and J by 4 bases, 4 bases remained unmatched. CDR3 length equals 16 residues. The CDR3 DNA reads TGCGCCAGCAGCTTGGCCTCGGGACAGGGCACCGGGGAGCTGTTTTTT. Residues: CASSLASGQGTGELFF.

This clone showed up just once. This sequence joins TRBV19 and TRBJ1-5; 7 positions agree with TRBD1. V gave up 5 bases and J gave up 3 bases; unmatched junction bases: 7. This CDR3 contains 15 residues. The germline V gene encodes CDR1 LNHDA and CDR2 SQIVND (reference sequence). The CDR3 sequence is CASSSDRRANQPQHF. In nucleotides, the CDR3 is TGTGCCAGTAGTTCGGACAGGCGGGCCAATCAGCCCCAGCATTTT. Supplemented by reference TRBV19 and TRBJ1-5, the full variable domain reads DGGITQSPKYLFRKEGQNVTLSCEQNLNHDAMYWYRQDPGQGLRLIYYSQIVNDFQKGDIAEGYSVSREKKESFPLTVTSAQKNPTAFYLCASSSDRRANQPQHFGDGTRLSIL.

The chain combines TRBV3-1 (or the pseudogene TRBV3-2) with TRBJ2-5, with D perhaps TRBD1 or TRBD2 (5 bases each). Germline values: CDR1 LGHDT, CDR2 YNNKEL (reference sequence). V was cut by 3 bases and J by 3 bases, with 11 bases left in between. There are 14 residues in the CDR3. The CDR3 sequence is CASSQWGPKETQYF. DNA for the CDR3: TGTGCCAGCAGCCAGTGGGGACCTAAAGAGACCCAGTACTTC.

For the CDR3, the DNA is TGCGCCAGCAGGTCTGGACAGGGGAGCTCCTACGAGCAGTACTTC. Translating it yields CASRSGQGSSYEQYF. The chain joins TRBV5-1 to TRBJ2-7; 9 bases agree with TRBD1. The CDR3 has 15 residues. Unmatched junction bases numbered 6, after V lost 5 bases and J lost 0 bases. CDR1 is SGHRS, CDR2 YFSETQ, per germline. The complete variable domain, with remaining parts taken from reference TRBV5-1 and TRBJ2-7, reads KAGVTQTPRYLIKTRGQQVTLSCSPISGHRSVSWYQQTPGQGLQFLFEYFSETQRNKGNFPGRFSGRQFSNSRSEMNVSTLELGDSALYLCASRSGQGSSYEQYFGPGTRLTVT.

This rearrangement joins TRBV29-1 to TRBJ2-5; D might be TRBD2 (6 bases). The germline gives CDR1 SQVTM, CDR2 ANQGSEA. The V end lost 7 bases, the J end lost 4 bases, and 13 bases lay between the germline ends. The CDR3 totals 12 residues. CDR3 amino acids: CSAVREAETQYF. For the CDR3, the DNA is TGCAGCGCCGTAAGGGAGGCAGAGACCCAGTACTTC.

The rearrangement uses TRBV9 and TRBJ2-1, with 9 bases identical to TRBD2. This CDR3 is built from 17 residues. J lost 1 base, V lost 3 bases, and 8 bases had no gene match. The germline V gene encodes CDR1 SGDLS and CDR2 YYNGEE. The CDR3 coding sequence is TGTGCCAGCAGCGCCAGACCCGGACTAGCGTCCTACAATGAGCAGTTCTTC. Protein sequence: CASSARPGLASYNEQFF.

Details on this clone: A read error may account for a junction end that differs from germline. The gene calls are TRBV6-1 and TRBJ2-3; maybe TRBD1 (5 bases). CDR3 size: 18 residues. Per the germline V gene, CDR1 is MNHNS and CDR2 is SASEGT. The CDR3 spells CASSEGHRTLLLTDTQYF. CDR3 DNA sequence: TGTGCCAGCAGCGAAGGACACCGTACACTACTTCTCACAGATACGCAGTATTTT.